This T cell receptor (beta chain) was retrieved from a study of blood T cells in healthy people across ages. Broader study findings: Naive CD4+ cell counts and diversity both ran higher in long-lived than in aged donors.

PCR was performed a second time for 7 to 11 cycles using a sample-barcoded 5' primer and a J-beta primer mix. Via MiXCR, TCRdb re-called the 5' RACE reads, giving one row per CDR3 protein. The sample includes roughly 2 million distinct CDR3 sequences, about 50% of them seen just once. From germline, CDR1 is SEHNR and CDR2 FQNEAQ (reference sequence). CDR3 length: 15 residues. The germline V and J ends were trimmed by 4 bases and 5 bases, with 15 bases remaining between them. Healthy Russian Caucasian donors spanned ages about 6 to 95 years. Extraction of total RNA produced a minimum of 5 micrograms from each sample. This clonotype was found a few times. No antigen is known for it.

The receptor comes from a woman between 40 and 55 years old in good health. Input material: blood. The chain recombines TRBV7-9 with TRBJ2-1, with D possibly TRBD1 on 5 matching bases. This chain's CDR3 is CASSSTVTENNEQFF. In DNA, the CDR3 is TGTGCCAGCAGCTCCACGGTGACAGAAAACAATGAGCAGTTCTTC.